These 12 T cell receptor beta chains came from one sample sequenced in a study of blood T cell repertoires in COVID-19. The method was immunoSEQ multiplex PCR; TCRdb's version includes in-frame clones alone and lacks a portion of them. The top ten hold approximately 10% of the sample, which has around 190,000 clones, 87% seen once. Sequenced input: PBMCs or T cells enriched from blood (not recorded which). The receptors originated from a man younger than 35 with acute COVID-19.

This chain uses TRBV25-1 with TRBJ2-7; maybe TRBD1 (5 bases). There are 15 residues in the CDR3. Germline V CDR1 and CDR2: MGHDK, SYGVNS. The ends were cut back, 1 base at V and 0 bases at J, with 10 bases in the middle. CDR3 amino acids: CASSELGQSSYEQYF. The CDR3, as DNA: TGTGCCAGCAGTGAATTGGGGCAGAGCTCCTACGAGCAGTACTTC.

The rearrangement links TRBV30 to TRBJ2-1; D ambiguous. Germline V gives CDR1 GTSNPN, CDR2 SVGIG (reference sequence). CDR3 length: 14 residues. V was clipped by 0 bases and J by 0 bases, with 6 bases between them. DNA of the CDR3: TGTGCCTGGAGTGTTACCAGCTCCTACAATGAGCAGTTCTTC. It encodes CAWSVTSSYNEQFF.

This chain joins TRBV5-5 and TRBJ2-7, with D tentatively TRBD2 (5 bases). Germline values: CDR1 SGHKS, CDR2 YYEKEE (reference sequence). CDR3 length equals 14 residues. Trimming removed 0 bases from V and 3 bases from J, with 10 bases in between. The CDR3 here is CASSLAAGDYEQYF. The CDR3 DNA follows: TGTGCCAGCAGCTTGGCGGCGGGTGACTACGAGCAGTACTTC.

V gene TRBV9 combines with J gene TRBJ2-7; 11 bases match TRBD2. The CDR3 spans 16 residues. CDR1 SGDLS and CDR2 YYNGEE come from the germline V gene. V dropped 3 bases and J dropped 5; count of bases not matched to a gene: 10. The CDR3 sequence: CASSADDRLAGNEQYF. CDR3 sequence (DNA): TGTGCCAGCAGCGCCGATGATCGACTAGCGGGAAACGAGCAGTACTTC.

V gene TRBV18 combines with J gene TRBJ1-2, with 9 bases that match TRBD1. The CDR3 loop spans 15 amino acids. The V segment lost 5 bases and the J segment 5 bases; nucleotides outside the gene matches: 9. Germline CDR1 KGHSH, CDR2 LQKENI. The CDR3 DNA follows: TGTGCCAGCTCAGAGACAGGGGGACTTGGTTATGGCTACACCTTC. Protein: CASSETGGLGYGYTF.

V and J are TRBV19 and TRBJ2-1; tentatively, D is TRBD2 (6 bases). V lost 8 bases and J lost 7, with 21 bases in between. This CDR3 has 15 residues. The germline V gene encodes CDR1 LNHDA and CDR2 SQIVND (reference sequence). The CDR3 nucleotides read TGTGCCAGTGGGCTGGAGACTAGTATATATAATGAGCAGTTCTTC. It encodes CASGLETSIYNEQFF. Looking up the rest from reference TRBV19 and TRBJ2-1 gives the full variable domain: DGGITQSPKYLFRKEGQNVTLSCEQNLNHDAMYWYRQDPGQGLRLIYYSQIVNDFQKGDIAEGYSVSREKKESFPLTVTSAQKNPTAFYLCASGLETSIYNEQFFGPGTRLTVL.

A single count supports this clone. CDR3 nucleotides: TGTGCCACCAGTGATTTCTCAGGGGAAGCCGGGGAGCTGTTTTTT. Translating gives CATSDFSGEAGELFF. The chain has TRBV24-1 and TRBJ2-2; a possible D gene is TRBD1 (6 bases). Trimming left V 1 base short and J 6 bases short, with 11 bases between. CDR3 size: 15 residues. CDR1 is KGHDR, CDR2 SFDVKD, per germline.

CDR3 DNA sequence: TGCGCCAGCAGCCTGAAGGGGGGGAACTATGGCTACACCTTC. This sequence encodes CASSLKGGNYGYTF. The chain has TRBV10-2 and TRBJ1-2; TRBD1 is a possible D gene (6 bases). There are 14 residues in the CDR3. V dropped 6 bases and J dropped 2 bases, with 13 bases sitting between them. Germline V lookup: CDR1 WSHSY, CDR2 SAAADI.

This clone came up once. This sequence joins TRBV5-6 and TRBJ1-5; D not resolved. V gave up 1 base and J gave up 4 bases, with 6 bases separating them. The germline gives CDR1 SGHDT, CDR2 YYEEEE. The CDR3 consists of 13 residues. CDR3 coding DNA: TGTGCCAGCAGCTTGAGCGGGAATCAGCCCCAGCATTTT. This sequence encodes CASSLSGNQPQHF. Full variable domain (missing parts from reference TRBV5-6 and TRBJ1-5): DAGVTQSPTHLIKTRGQQVTLRCSPKSGHDTVSWYQQALGQGPQFIFQYYEEEERQRGNFPDRFSGHQFPNYSSELNVNALLLGDSALYLCASSLSGNQPQHFGDGTRLSIL.

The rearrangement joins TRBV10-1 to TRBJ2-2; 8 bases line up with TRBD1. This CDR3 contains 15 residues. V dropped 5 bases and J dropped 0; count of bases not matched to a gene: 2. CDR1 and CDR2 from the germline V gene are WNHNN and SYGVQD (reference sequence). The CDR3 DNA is TGCGCCAGCAGTAAGACAGGGGCGAACACCGGGGAGCTGTTTTTT. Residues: CASSKTGANTGELFF.

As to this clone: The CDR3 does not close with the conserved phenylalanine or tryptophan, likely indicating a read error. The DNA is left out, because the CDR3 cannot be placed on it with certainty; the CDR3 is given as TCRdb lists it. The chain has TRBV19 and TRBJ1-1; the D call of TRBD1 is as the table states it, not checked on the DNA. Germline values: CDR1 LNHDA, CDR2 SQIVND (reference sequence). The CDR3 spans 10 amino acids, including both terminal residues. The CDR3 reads CASSSQGLLS.

This CDR3 reads CASLNEKLFF. The CDR3 bases are TGCGCCAGTCTCAATGAAAAACTGTTTTTT. The chain employs TRBV10-2 and TRBJ1-4; D is unclear. The ends were cut back, 9 bases at V and 5 bases at J, with 4 bases in the middle. Germline-derived CDR1 and CDR2 are WSHSY and SAAADI. This CDR3 is 10 amino acids long.